These 28 T cell receptor beta chains were all obtained from the same sample, sequenced in a study of blood T cell repertoires in COVID-19. Some clones are missing from TCRdb's copy, which holds only in-frame ones; the method was immunoSEQ multiplex PCR. The sample lists more than 250,000 clones, 85% to 90% occurring once. Input material: peripheral blood. The origin of the receptors is a woman in her fifties or sixties with COVID-19, enrolled during active disease.

The rearrangement uses TRBV29-1 and TRBJ2-7, with 9 bases that match TRBD2. The ends lost 0 bases at V and 0 bases at J; junction bases unmatched: 9. In germline, CDR1 is SQVTM, CDR2 ANQGSEA. CDR3 length: 17 residues. Here the CDR3 reads CSVEDLRASGISYEQYF. CDR3 bases: TGCAGCGTTGAAGATCTTAGGGCTAGCGGGATCTCCTACGAGCAGTACTTC.

This chain links TRBV24-1 with TRBJ2-5; TRBD2 is a possible D gene (5 bases). The CDR3 contains 13 residues. CDR1 and CDR2 from the germline V gene are KGHDR and SFDVKD. V was clipped by 9 bases and J by 0 bases, with 10 bases between them. The CDR3 DNA is TGTGCCACCTCCGAAGCGGACCAAGAGACCCAGTACTTC. Amino acid sequence: CATSEADQETQYF.

The rearrangement uses TRBV9 and TRBJ2-1; 12 bases map to TRBD2. Germline V CDR1 and CDR2: SGDLS, YYNGEE. After removal of 0 bases from V and 7 bases from J, the junction contained 2 bases not matched to a gene. This CDR3 contains 15 residues. CDR3: CASSVATSGRNEQFF. The CDR3 DNA reads TGTGCCAGCAGCGTAGCTACTAGCGGGAGGAATGAGCAGTTCTTC.

In its sample, this clone was seen a few times. Germline and junction disagree at one end, which may indicate a read error. The J gene is TRBJ2-7, the V gene TRBV7-7; TRBD1 matches 7 bases. The CDR3 has 18 amino acids. Germline V gene sequence: CDR1 SSHAT, CDR2 FNYEAQ (reference sequence). The CDR3 protein is CASSPGKRGLVSPYEQYF. CDR3 DNA: TGTGCTAGCAGCCCGGGGAAGAGGGGGCTTGTTTCTCCCTACGAGCAGTACTTC.

V is TRBV6-5 and J is TRBJ2-7, with D possibly being TRBD2 (6 bases). The CDR3 loop spans 14 amino acids. The germline V gene has CDR1 MNHEY and CDR2 SVGAGI. The V gene lost 2 bases and the J gene lost 7 bases, with 15 bases spanning the gap. The CDR3 DNA sequence: TGTGCCAGCAGTTACCGGGGGACGGGGAGGGAGCAGTACTTC. Its translation: CASSYRGTGREQYF.

CDR3 sequence reads: CASSPKNVIGTEAFF. CDR3 DNA sequence: TGTGCCAGCAGCCCCAAAAACGTAATCGGTACTGAAGCTTTCTTT. The chain uses TRBV7-6 and TRBJ1-1; no clear D. In germline, CDR1 is SGHVS, CDR2 FNYEAQ. CDR3 length: 15 residues. V was trimmed by 5 bases and J by 5 bases, leaving 18 bases between them.

The rearrangement links TRBV9 to TRBJ1-2; tentatively, D is TRBD1 (5 bases). Germline CDR1 SGDLS, CDR2 YYNGEE. This CDR3 comprises 15 residues. With 0 bases removed from V and 8 bases from J, the gap between germline ends came to 17 bases. CDR3 in amino acids: CASSVGSRAGRGYTF. The CDR3 region has the DNA TGTGCCAGCAGCGTAGGCTCTCGTGCGGGACGGGGCTACACCTTC.

This clone has just one count. The chain carries TRBV3-1 (or the pseudogene TRBV3-2) and TRBJ2-1; D is unclear. V was clipped by 1 base and J by 9 bases, with 7 bases between them. CDR3 length: 12 residues. Germline CDR1 LGHDT, CDR2 YNNKEL (reference sequence). The CDR3: CASSQGGVEQFF. The CDR3 nucleotides are TGTGCCAGCAGCCAAGGAGGCGTTGAGCAGTTCTTC.

The CDR3 nucleotides are TGTGCCAGCAGCTCGACGACCGGGACTAGCGGGAGGGCCAGAGATACGCAGTATTTT. It translates to CASSSTTGTSGRARDTQYF. This chain links TRBV11-2 with TRBJ2-3; 16 bases line up with TRBD2. V was clipped by 4 bases and J by 5 bases; unmatched bases: 12. The CDR3 is made up of 19 amino acids. The germline V gene has CDR1 SGHAT and CDR2 FQNNGV.

The rearrangement joins TRBV6-1 to TRBJ2-4, with 10 bases fitting TRBD2. This CDR3 spans 19 amino acids. CDR1 is MNHNS and CDR2 is SASEGT in the germline V gene. V shed 3 bases, J shed 1 base, and the junction held 12 bases outside the gene matches. In DNA form, the CDR3 reads TGTGCCAGCAGTGATGAGATATGGGGTAGCGGGAGGGCCAAAAACATTCAGTACTTC. This translates into CASSDEIWGSGRAKNIQYF.

The CDR3 loop is CASSEFGRGHGYTF. CDR3 DNA sequence: TGTGCCAGCAGTGAATTTGGCAGGGGACATGGCTACACCTTC. This chain connects TRBV25-1 to TRBJ1-2; TRBD1 might be the D (6 bases). The CDR3 has 14 amino acids. V was cut by 1 base and J by 6 bases, with 12 bases left in between. Looked up from germline, CDR1 is MGHDK and CDR2 is SYGVNS.

The CDR3 DNA reads as TGTGCCAGCAGCCTAGCGGGAGCAAGTGAGCAGTTCTTC. Translating it yields CASSLAGASEQFF. The chain couples TRBV6-2 or TRBV6-3 to TRBJ2-1; 10 nucleotides line up with TRBD2. Losses at the gene ends were 6 bases for V and 9 bases for J; bases not matched to a gene: 5. Germline V gene sequence: CDR1 MNHEY, CDR2 SVGEGT. CDR3 size: 13 residues.

V and J are TRBV7-9 and TRBJ1-1; TRBD1 is a possible D gene (5 bases). Germline V gene data show CDR1 as SEHNR and CDR2 as FQNEAQ (reference sequence). This CDR3 comprises 15 residues. V shed 1 base and J shed 8 bases, with 17 bases lying between them. The CDR3 DNA follows: TGTGCCAGCAGCTTAGTGTTGGGACTCGGCAGCGAAGCTTTCTTT. Translated: CASSLVLGLGSEAFF.

V is TRBV15 and J is TRBJ2-7, with TRBD2 identical over 13 bases. With V trimmed by 0 bases and J by 4 bases, 3 bases remained unmatched. Germline CDR1 reads LNHNV; CDR2 reads YYDKDF (reference sequence). The CDR3 contains 16 residues. CDR3 loop: CATSRDRTSGRYEQYF. The CDR3 coding sequence is TGTGCCACCAGCAGAGATAGGACTAGCGGGAGATACGAGCAGTACTTC. The variable domain in full, completed from reference TRBV15 and TRBJ2-7, reads DAMVIQNPRYQVTQFGKPVTLSCSQTLNHNVMYWYQQKSSQAPKLLFHYYDKDFNNEADTPDNFQSRRPNTSFCFLDIRSPGLGDTAMYLCATSRDRTSGRYEQYFGPGTRLTVT.

This chain links TRBV23-1 with TRBJ1-2, with TRBD1 identical over 10 bases. TRBV23-1 belongs to the ORF category, with a function that is uncertain. The CDR3 extends over 19 amino acids. J lost 4 bases, V lost 0 bases, and 14 bases had no gene match. CDR3 sequence: CASSQSPPPTGGGGYGYTF. In nucleotides, the CDR3 is TGCGCCAGCAGTCAATCCCCTCCTCCGACAGGGGGCGGGGGCTATGGCTACACCTTC.

Here the CDR3 reads CAWSTPGTRVTQYF. CDR3 coding DNA: TGTGCCTGGAGTACCCCCGGGACTAGGGTTACCCAGTACTTC. The V call is TRBV30, the J call TRBJ2-5, with 8 bases matching TRBD2. The germline gives CDR1 GTSNPN, CDR2 SVGIG (reference sequence). The CDR3 contains 14 residues. V lost 2 bases to trimming and J lost 8 bases; unmatched junction nucleotides: 10.

The chain recombines TRBV5-4 with TRBJ2-7; 14 nucleotides match TRBD2. CDR1 SGHNT and CDR2 YYREEE come from the germline V gene (reference sequence). Trimming removed 4 bases from V and 4 bases from J; junction bases left unmatched: 7. The CDR3 totals 16 residues. CDR3 amino acids: CASSAGLAGAPYEQYF. DNA for the CDR3: TGTGCCAGCAGCGCGGGACTAGCGGGAGCTCCATACGAGCAGTACTTC. Drawing the rest from reference TRBV5-4 and TRBJ2-7, the complete variable domain is ETGVTQSPTHLIKTRGQQVTLRCSSQSGHNTVSWYQQALGQGPQFIFQYYREEENGRGNFPPRFSGLQFPNYSSELNVNALELDDSALYLCASSAGLAGAPYEQYFGPGTRLTVT.

The chain has TRBV27 and TRBJ2-5; no clear D. This CDR3 comprises 13 residues. Germline lookup yields CDR1 MNHEY and CDR2 SMNVEV (reference sequence). Between the trimmed V and J ends, which lost 3 bases and 1 base, there was a span of 6 bases. CDR3 DNA sequence: TGTGCCAGCAGTTTCCTGTCCCAAGAGACCCAGTACTTC. Translation gives CASSFLSQETQYF.

The V and J genes are TRBV18 and TRBJ2-5, with 10 bases lining up with TRBD2. This CDR3 has 15 amino acids. Germline CDR1 reads KGHSH; CDR2 reads LQKENI. With 3 bases clipped from V and 5 bases from J, the junction kept 6 bases outside the gene matches. CDR3 sequence (DNA): TGTGCCAGCTCACCCCTAGCGGGAGCGCAGGAGACCCAGTACTTC. Amino acid sequence: CASSPLAGAQETQYF.

V usage is TRBV3-1 (or the pseudogene TRBV3-2) and J usage is TRBJ2-7, with D maybe TRBD2 (5 bases). The CDR3 contains 14 residues. The germline V gene has CDR1 LGHDT and CDR2 YNNKEL (reference sequence). The ends were cut back, 3 bases at V and 5 bases at J, with 14 bases in the middle. The CDR3 bases are TGTGCCAGCAGCCAGCGGGCCCCCCCGGACGAGCAGTACTTC. This sequence encodes CASSQRAPPDEQYF.

This chain links TRBV5-1 with TRBJ2-6, with TRBD2 identical over 7 bases. The CDR3 is made up of 15 amino acids. V lost 7 bases and J lost 2; bases outside the gene matches: 6. CDR1 and CDR2 (germline): SGHRS, YFSETQ. The DNA of the CDR3 is TGCGCCAGCGGGGGGGATAACGCTGGGGCCAACGTCCTGACTTTC. Residues: CASGGDNAGANVLTF.

This clone is a singleton in its sample. This rearrangement joins TRBV27 to TRBJ2-1; 11 bases are shared with TRBD2. The CDR3 totals 16 residues. The trim removed 3 bases at V and 4 bases at J, leaving 5 bases unmatched. Germline CDR1 MNHEY, CDR2 SMNVEV (reference sequence). The CDR3 spells CASSFPGTSGYNEQFF. CDR3 nucleotides: TGTGCCAGCAGTTTCCCGGGGACTAGCGGATACAATGAGCAGTTCTTC.

The V and J genes are TRBV7-9 and TRBJ1-4; the match to TRBD1 covers 10 bases. CDR1 SEHNR and CDR2 FQNEAQ come from the germline V gene (reference sequence). The CDR3 spans 18 residues. V lost 5 bases and J lost 4; bases outside the gene matches: 13. This chain's CDR3 is CASSQPDRGYVDNEKLFF. CDR3 bases: TGTGCCAGCAGCCAACCGGACAGGGGGTACGTGGATAATGAAAAACTGTTTTTT.

The genes are TRBV7-8 and TRBJ1-2; no firm D call. CDR3 length: 13 amino acids. In germline, CDR1 is SGHVS, CDR2 FQNEAQ. V lost 5 bases to trimming and J lost 3 bases, with 10 bases between them. CDR3: CASSLRRDYGYTF. CDR3 nucleotide sequence: TGTGCCAGCAGCCTCCGGAGGGACTATGGCTACACCTTC.

The chain carries TRBV6-2 or TRBV6-3 and TRBJ2-1; D may be TRBD1 (6 bases). The germline CDR1 and CDR2 sequences are MNHEY and SVGEGT. V lost 5 bases to trimming and J lost 0 bases, with 11 bases between them. The CDR3 consists of 15 residues. The CDR3 loop reads CASSPDRSSYNEQFF. The CDR3 DNA reads as TGTGCCAGCAGTCCCGACAGGAGCTCCTACAATGAGCAGTTCTTC.

Only one count was recorded for this clone. V and J are TRBV18 and TRBJ2-7; D is perhaps TRBD2 (6 bases). The CDR3 is 14 residues long. Trimming cost V 4 bases and J 4 bases, with 14 bases left between them. In germline, CDR1 is KGHSH, CDR2 LQKENI. In nucleotides, the CDR3 is TGTGCCAGCTCACACTCCCGGGCGGGATACGAGCAGTACTTC. The encoded protein is CASSHSRAGYEQYF.

The chain combines TRBV27 with TRBJ2-2; 10 bases agree with TRBD1. The germline gives CDR1 MNHEY, CDR2 SMNVEV (reference sequence). The CDR3 has 16 residues. J lost 8 bases, V lost 0 bases, and 6 bases had no gene match. CDR3 sequence: CASSLSRTGGRGELFF. DNA for the CDR3: TGTGCCAGCAGTTTATCGCGGACAGGGGGGAGAGGGGAGCTGTTTTTT.

The chain combines TRBV5-4 with TRBJ2-1, with 8 bases that match TRBD2. The germline V gene encodes CDR1 SGHNT and CDR2 YYREEE (reference sequence). V dropped 3 bases and J dropped 8; count of bases not matched to a gene: 4. This CDR3 has 13 residues. Here the CDR3 DNA reads TGTGCCAGCAGCTCCGGGACTAGGTATGAGCAGTTCTTC. This sequence encodes CASSSGTRYEQFF.